These 8 T cell receptor beta chains were all obtained from the same sample, sequenced in a study of cytomegalovirus exposure and HLA in healthy donors. Sequenced by immunoSEQ multiplex PCR; TCRdb stores in-frame clones only, minus some. This table holds 250,000 or so clones, roughly 87% found once. Specimen: PBMCs. Receptors were obtained from a man aged 18 to 35 in good health and CMV-seropositive.

J is TRBJ1-1 and V is TRBV2, with D unresolved. Trimming took 5 bases from V and 11 from J, leaving 15 bases between them. The germline CDR1 and CDR2 sequences are SNHLY and FYNNEI. The CDR3 consists of 12 residues. The chain's CDR3 is CASSREKLPAFF. The CDR3 DNA reads TGTGCCAGCAGTCGCGAAAAACTCCCCGCTTTCTTT.

This clone has only one observation. The rearrangement joins TRBV15 to TRBJ2-3, with 12 nucleotides matching TRBD2. CDR1 is LNHNV, CDR2 YYDKDF, per germline (reference sequence). With 1 base clipped from V and 4 bases from J, the junction kept 3 bases outside the gene matches. This CDR3 has 16 amino acids. CDR3 nucleotides: TGTGCCACCAGCAGAGCGCTAGCGGGAGGGTCAGATACGCAGTATTTT. It codes for CATSRALAGGSDTQYF.

This chain joins TRBV29-1 and TRBJ2-1; D perhaps matches TRBD1 (5 bases). The CDR3 contains 12 residues. Germline lookup yields CDR1 SQVTM and CDR2 ANQGSEA. Trimming took 7 bases from V and 5 from J, leaving 12 bases between them. CDR3 bases: TGCAGCGGGTGGGGCGGAGACAATGAGCAGTTCTTC. Translating it yields CSGWGGDNEQFF.

About this clone itself: One junction end disagrees with the germline gene, perhaps due to a read error. The chain is built from TRBV6-6 and TRBJ2-7; D is tentatively TRBD1 or TRBD2 (7 bases each). The CDR3 extends over 15 amino acids. CDR1 is MNHNY and CDR2 is SVGAGI in the germline V gene (reference sequence). CDR3 nucleotides: TGTGCCAGCAGTTACCGGGGAGGGGGCTCCCACGAGCAGTACTTC. Translation gives CASSYRGGGSHEQYF.

The chain joins TRBV5-1 to TRBJ2-1, with 13 bases aligning to TRBD2. Per the germline V gene, CDR1 is SGHRS and CDR2 is YFSETQ. Germline trimming cut 4 bases from V and 0 bases from J; bases unmatched to any gene: 7. The CDR3 sequence is 18 residues long. The DNA for the CDR3 is TGCGCCAGCAGCACCGGACTAGCGGGGGATAGCTCCTACAATGAGCAGTTCTTC. As protein: CASSTGLAGDSSYNEQFF. Supplemented by reference TRBV5-1 and TRBJ2-1, the full variable domain reads KAGVTQTPRYLIKTRGQQVTLSCSPISGHRSVSWYQQTPGQGLQFLFEYFSETQRNKGNFPGRFSGRQFSNSRSEMNVSTLELGDSALYLCASSTGLAGDSSYNEQFFGPGTRLTVL.

The chain combines TRBV6-5 with TRBJ1-3; 9 bases map to TRBD1. The CDR3 has 15 amino acids. CDR1 is MNHEY and CDR2 is SVGAGI in the germline V gene. V lost 8 bases, J lost 0 bases, and 5 bases stayed unmatched. The CDR3 bases are TGTGCCAGCTGGAGACAGGGGGTCTCTGGAAACACCATATATTTT. This codes for CASWRQGVSGNTIYF.

This rearrangement joins TRBV5-4 to TRBJ2-7; weak D call: TRBD1 (7 bases). Trimming shortened V by 3 bases and J by 7 bases, and 8 bases separated the two germline ends. Germline CDR1 and CDR2: SGHNT and YYREEE (reference sequence). The CDR3 is 11 amino acids. CDR3 amino acids: CASSSGGEQYF. The CDR3 region has the DNA TGTGCCAGCAGCTCAGGGGGGGAGCAGTACTTC.

The chain has TRBV10-3 and TRBJ2-1; D is possibly TRBD1 or TRBD2 (5 bases each). Germline values: CDR1 ENHRY, CDR2 SYGVKD. V shed 2 bases and J shed 3 bases, with 11 bases lying between them. The CDR3 is 15 residues long. The CDR3 reads CAISEEGRSYNEQFF. CDR3 nucleotides: TGTGCCATCAGTGAGGAGGGACGGAGCTACAATGAGCAGTTCTTC.